The sequence of this TCR beta chain was determined in a study of technical replicates of blood from several donors. V lost 0 bases and J lost 9, with 4 bases in between. This CDR3 comprises 11 residues. The V gene's germline CDR1 is SGDLS and CDR2 YYNGEE. Some clones are missing from TCRdb's copy, which holds only in-frame ones; the method was immunoSEQ multiplex PCR. The sample shows about 71,000 clones, roughly 90% of them seen only once. The origin of this receptor is a human donor in good health. Material: T cells isolated from PBMCs. The V call is TRBV9, the J call TRBJ2-1; D is ambiguous. The CDR3 DNA follows: TGTGCCAGCAGCGTAGGCGGTGAGCAGTTCTTC. Its protein product is CASSVGGEQFF.